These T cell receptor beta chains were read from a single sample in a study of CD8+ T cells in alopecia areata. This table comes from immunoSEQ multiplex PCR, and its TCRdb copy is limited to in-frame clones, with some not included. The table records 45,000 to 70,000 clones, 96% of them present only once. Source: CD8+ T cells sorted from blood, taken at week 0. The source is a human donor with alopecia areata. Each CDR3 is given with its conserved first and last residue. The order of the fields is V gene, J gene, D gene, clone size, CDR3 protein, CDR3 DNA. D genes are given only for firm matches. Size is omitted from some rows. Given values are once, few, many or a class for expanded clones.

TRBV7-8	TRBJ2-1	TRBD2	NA	CASSFSGVGVRSYNEQFF	TGTGCCAGCAGCTTTAGCGGGGTTGGGGTACGCTCCTACAATGAGCAGTTCTTC
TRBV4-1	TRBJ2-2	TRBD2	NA	CASSPSGGSSSIANTGELFF	TGCGCCAGCAGCCCTAGCGGGGGGTCGTCCTCTATCGCGAACACCGGGGAGCTGTTTTTT
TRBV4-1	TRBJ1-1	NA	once	CASSQDLFEAFF	TGCGCCAGCAGCCAAGATCTCTTTGAAGCTTTCTTT
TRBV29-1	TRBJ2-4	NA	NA	CSVEERDEDIQYF	TGCAGCGTTGAAGAACGGGACGAGGACATTCAGTACTTC
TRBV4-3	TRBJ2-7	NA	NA	CASSLSEGSYEQYF	TGCGCCAGCAGCCTCTCGGAGGGATCCTACGAGCAGTACTTC
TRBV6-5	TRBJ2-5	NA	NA	CASSYSYGGVRETQYF	TGTGCCAGCAGTTACTCGTATGGTGGAGTTCGAGAGACCCAGTACTTC
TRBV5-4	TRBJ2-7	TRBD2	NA	CASSPAGTNVYEQYF	TGTGCCAGCAGCCCAGCCGGGACTAATGTCTACGAGCAGTACTTC
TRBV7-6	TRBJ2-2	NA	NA	CASSLGPGANTGELFF	TGTGCCAGCAGCTTAGGTCCGGGGGCGAACACCGGGGAGCTGTTTTTT
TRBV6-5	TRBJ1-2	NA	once	CASRSGTAGYTF	TGTGCCAGCAGATCCGGGACCGCCGGCTACACCTTC
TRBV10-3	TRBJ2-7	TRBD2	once	CAISEGLAGLRYEQYF	TGTGCCATCAGTGAAGGGCTAGCGGGGCTCCGCTACGAGCAGTACTTC
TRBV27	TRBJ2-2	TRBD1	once	CASRQEATGLGELFF	TGTGCCAGCAGGCAAGAGGCGACAGGGCTCGGGGAGCTGTTTTTT
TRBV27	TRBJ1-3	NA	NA	CASSPAPGPGNTIYF	TGTGCCAGCAGTCCTGCTCCAGGGCCCGGAAACACCATATATTTT
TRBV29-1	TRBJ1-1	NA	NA	CSVEEAGMNTEAFF	TGCAGCGTTGAAGAAGCAGGAATGAACACTGAAGCTTTCTTT
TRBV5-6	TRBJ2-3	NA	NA	CASSSKGVSTDTQYF	TGTGCCAGCAGCTCAAAGGGGGTGAGCACAGATACGCAGTATTTT
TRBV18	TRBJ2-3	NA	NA	CASSPPQGQDTQYF	TGTGCCAGCTCACCACCCCAGGGTCAAGATACGCAGTATTTT
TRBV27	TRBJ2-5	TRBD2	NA	CASSSIAGGPWETQYF	TGTGCCAGCAGTAGCATAGCGGGGGGCCCGTGGGAGACCCAGTACTTC
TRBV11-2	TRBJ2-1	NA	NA	CASSPEGGSYNEQFF	TGTGCCAGCAGCCCCGAGGGGGGCTCCTACAATGAGCAGTTCTTC
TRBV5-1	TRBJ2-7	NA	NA	CASSFGTANSYEQYF	TGCGCCAGCAGCTTCGGGACCGCGAACTCCTACGAGCAGTACTTC
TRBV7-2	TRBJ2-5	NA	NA	CASSLVAVRRETQYF	TGTGCCAGCAGCTTAGTGGCGGTACGCAGGGAGACCCAGTACTTC
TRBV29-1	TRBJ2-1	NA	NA	CSGVNLLGNEQFF	TGCAGCGGAGTTAACCTCCTTGGGAATGAGCAGTTCTTC
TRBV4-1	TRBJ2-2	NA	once	CASSQGLYTGELFF	TGCGCCAGCAGCCAAGGACTGTACACCGGGGAGCTGTTTTTT
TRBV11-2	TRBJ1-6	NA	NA	CASSLRGLAANSPLHF	TGTGCCAGCAGCTTACGGGGATTGGCGGCGAATTCACCCCTCCACTTT
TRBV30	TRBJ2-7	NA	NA	CAWKGVPSYEQYF	TGTGCCTGGAAGGGGGTACCGAGCTACGAGCAGTACTTC
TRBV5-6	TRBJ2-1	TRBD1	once	CASSLTDRGYQSDEQFF	TGTGCCAGCAGCCTTACGGACAGGGGGTATCAATCGGATGAGCAGTTCTTC
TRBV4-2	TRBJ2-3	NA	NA	CASSQPFPSSTDTQYF	TGTGCCAGCAGCCAGCCTTTCCCCTCTAGCACAGATACGCAGTATTTT
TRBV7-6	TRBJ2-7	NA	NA	CASSLGQGTSYEQYF	TGTGCCAGCAGCTTAGGGCAGGGAACTTCCTACGAGCAGTACTTC
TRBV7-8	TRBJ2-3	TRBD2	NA	CATTLISSGGAARTDTQYF	TGTGCCACCACATTGATCTCTAGCGGGGGGGCAGCCCGCACAGATACGCAGTATTTT
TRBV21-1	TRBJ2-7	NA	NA	CASRTPPKDLAYEQYF	TGTGCCAGCAGAACCCCCCCAAAGGATCTGGCCTACGAGCAGTACTTC
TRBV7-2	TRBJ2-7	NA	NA	CASSITRNEQYF	TGTGCCAGCAGCATTACTAGGAACGAGCAGTACTTC
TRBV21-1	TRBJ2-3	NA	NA	CASRDRGETSTDTQYF	TGTGCCAGTAGAGATCGGGGGGAGACTAGCACAGATACGCAGTATTTT
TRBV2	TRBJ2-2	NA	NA	CASSDGGTGRDTGELFF	TGTGCCAGCAGTGATGGGGGAACAGGGAGGGACACCGGGGAGCTGTTTTTT
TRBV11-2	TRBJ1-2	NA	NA	CASSLYIRAGHNYGYTF	TGTGCCAGCAGCTTATATATCCGGGCAGGACATAACTATGGCTACACCTTC
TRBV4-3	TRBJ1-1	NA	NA	CASSHPTDPPGTLEAFF	TGCGCCAGCAGCCACCCTACCGACCCCCCGGGGACTTTAGAAGCTTTCTTT
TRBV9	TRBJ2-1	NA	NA	CASSVGGSPIEQFF	TGTGCCAGCAGCGTAGGGGGTAGCCCCATTGAGCAGTTCTTC
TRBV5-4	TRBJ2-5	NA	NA	CASSPEGLQETQYF	TGTGCCAGCAGCCCCGAGGGTCTACAAGAGACCCAGTACTTC
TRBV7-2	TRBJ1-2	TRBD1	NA	CASSSKGQDVYYGYTF	TGTGCCAGCAGCTCCAAGGGACAGGACGTATATTATGGCTACACCTTC
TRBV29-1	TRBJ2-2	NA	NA	CSVEGTTTGELFF	TGCAGCGTTGAAGGGACAACAACCGGGGAGCTGTTTTTT
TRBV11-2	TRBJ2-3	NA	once	CASSLAAEDTDTQYF	TGTGCCAGCAGCTTGGCCGCCGAAGACACAGATACGCAGTATTTT
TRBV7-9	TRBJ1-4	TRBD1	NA	CASSLGSGQGAPTNEKLFF	TGTGCCAGCAGCTTAGGGTCCGGACAGGGGGCCCCGACTAATGAAAAACTGTTTTTT
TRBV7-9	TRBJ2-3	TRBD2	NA	CASSVTSGGTDTQYF	TGTGCCAGCAGCGTCACTAGCGGGGGCACAGATACGCAGTATTTT
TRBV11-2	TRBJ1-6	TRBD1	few	CASSSYRGESYNSPLHF	TGTGCCAGCAGCTCGTACAGGGGGGAATCCTATAATTCACCCCTCCACTTT
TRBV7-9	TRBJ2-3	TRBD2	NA	CASSFPRLWEGTDTQYF	TGTGCCAGCAGCTTCCCCCGCCTTTGGGAGGGGACAGATACGCAGTATTTT
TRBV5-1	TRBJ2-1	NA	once	CASRGSLGGDNEQFF	TGCGCCAGCAGGGGGTCCCTCGGGGGAGACAATGAGCAGTTCTTC
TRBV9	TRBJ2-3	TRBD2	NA	CASTTSGEMDTQYF	TGTGCCAGCACCACTAGCGGAGAGATGGATACGCAGTATTTT
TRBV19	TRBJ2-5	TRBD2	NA	CASRRGEGQETQYF	TGTGCCAGTAGGAGAGGGGAGGGCCAAGAGACCCAGTACTTC
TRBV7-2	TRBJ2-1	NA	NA	CASSFASSYNEQFF	TGTGCCAGCAGCTTTGCCAGCTCCTACAATGAGCAGTTCTTC
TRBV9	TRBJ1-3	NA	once	CASSVDLYSGNTIYF	TGTGCCAGCAGCGTAGATCTCTACTCTGGAAACACCATATATTTT
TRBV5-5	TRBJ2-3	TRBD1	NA	CASSADRGDTQYF	TGTGCCAGCAGCGCCGACAGGGGGGATACGCAGTATTTT
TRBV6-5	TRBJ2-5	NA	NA	CASSFIGVGGETQYF	TGTGCCAGCAGTTTTATTGGGGTCGGGGGCGAGACCCAGTACTTC
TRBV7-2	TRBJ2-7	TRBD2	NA	CASSLVQRGGSHEQYF	TGTGCCAGCAGCTTAGTACAGCGGGGGGGCTCCCACGAGCAGTACTTC
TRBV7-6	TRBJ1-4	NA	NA	CASSLASSGFGEKLFF	TGTGCCAGCAGCTTAGCCAGTAGTGGCTTTGGGGAAAAACTGTTTTTT
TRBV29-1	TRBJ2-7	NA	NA	CSVYLGGLDYEQYF	TGCAGCGTCTACCTTGGGGGGCTGGACTACGAGCAGTACTTC
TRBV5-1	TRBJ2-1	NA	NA	CASSLRQGSYNEQFF	TGCGCCAGCAGCTTGAGGCAGGGATCTTACAATGAGCAGTTCTTC
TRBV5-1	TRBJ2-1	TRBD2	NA	CASSSSGGYNEQFF	TGCGCCAGCAGCTCTAGCGGGGGCTACAATGAGCAGTTCTTC
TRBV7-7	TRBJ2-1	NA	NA	CASTPRGGNEQFF	TGTGCTAGCACCCCCCGAGGGGGCAATGAGCAGTTCTTC
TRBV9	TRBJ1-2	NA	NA	CASSVNRERTNYGYTF	TGTGCCAGCAGCGTTAATCGTGAGAGGACTAACTATGGCTACACCTTC
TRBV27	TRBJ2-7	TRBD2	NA	CASSPHPSGGNEQYF	TGTGCCAGCAGTCCTCATCCTAGCGGGGGGAACGAGCAGTACTTC
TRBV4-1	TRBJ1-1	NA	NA	CASSQLQENTEAFF	TGCGCCAGCAGCCAACTCCAGGAGAACACTGAAGCTTTCTTT
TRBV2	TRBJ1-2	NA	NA	CASSESQAGYTF	TGTGCCAGCAGTGAGAGTCAGGCGGGCTACACCTTC